These T cell receptor beta chains were read from a single sample in a study of a mutant IDH1 vaccine in newly diagnosed glioma. Here immunoSEQ multiplex PCR was the method, and the copy in TCRdb shows in-frame clones only, minus some. Found here are around 50,000 clones, approximately 84% of them singletons; the top ten hold around 4%. Their cognate antigens are unknown. The specimen was PBMCs, collected from a glioma patient whose treatment included an IDH1 peptide vaccine. The receptors derive from a woman in her thirties with glioma. Some clones in this sample may be carry-over from other donors' samples. Both conserved end residues are part of each CDR3. Each record gives: V gene, D gene, clone size, CDR3 protein. D genes are given only for firm matches. The listing skips clone size in some rows; elsewhere it reads once, few, many or a size class.

>TRBV6-5|TRBD1|.
CASNWGTGITEAFF
>TRBV30|.|.
CAWSDSTYEQYF
>TRBV28|.|few
CASREVLSRYTEAFF
>TRBV6-5|.|.
CASSYGLGEKLFF
>TRBV10-3|.|.
CAISPTPSGPEKLFF
>TRBV13|.|.
CASSLLRRDSYEQYF
>TRBV19|TRBD1|few
CASSRDRKYGYTF
>TRBV10-3|.|.
CAIRSGGSPSYEQYF
>TRBV19|.|.
CASSINLNQPQHF
>TRBV5-6|.|.
CASSFDVSRDGDEQYF
>TRBV15|.|.
CATALGSYGYTF
>TRBV19|TRBD1|.
CASTAGTGGRDTQYF
>TRBV28|.|.
CASSLITTRGEQYF
>TRBV10-3|TRBD1|.
CAISAGDRAGYEQYF
>TRBV30|.|.
CASTRRGYNEQFF
>TRBV27|TRBD1|.
CASSLTRDRLNTEAFF
>TRBV2|.|.
CASSGPRQPQHF
>TRBV19|.|.
CASIFFRGQVVTEAFF
>TRBV18|.|.
CASSPGAGDQPQHF
>TRBV21-1|.|.
CASSKLATEVDYGYTF
>TRBV9|TRBD2|once
CASSAASGRRYNEQFF
>TRBV19|TRBD1|.
CASSIGPTGRAQETQYF
>TRBV9|TRBD2|.
CASSPSGTSAITQYF
>TRBV5-4|.|.
CASSLGGDGSYEQYF
>TRBV19|.|once
CASSIGDSPQHF
>TRBV10-3|.|.
CAISEYQDSGTEAFF
>TRBV2|TRBD2|.
CASRWREFTDTQYF
>TRBV7-9|TRBD1|.
CASSLGTTGDGYTF
>TRBV5-4|.|.
CASSLPGDNEQFF
>TRBV5-5|TRBD2|once
CASSLALAGMYEQYF
>TRBV30|TRBD2|few
CAWTRGGTPGGANVLTF
>TRBV18|.|once
CASSPPQRMNTEAFF
>TRBV5-4|.|.
CASSVDSGNYGYTF
>TRBV7-8|.|.
CASSSEGYEQYF
>TRBV6-1|.|.
CASTWLSGSTDTQYF
>TRBV7-9|.|.
CASSLAGRGSTEAFF
>TRBV2|.|.
CASSTSWKSTRADTQYF
>TRBV6-5|.|.
CASSYSNWDTYEQYF
>TRBV19|.|few
CASSIEGNKPQHF
>TRBV4-1|TRBD2|.
CASSHLVRGGSTDTQYF
>TRBV10-3|.|.
CAINEAGRNEQFF